Shown below are 2 T cell receptor beta chains from a single sample sequenced in a study of early T cells in non-severe SARS-CoV-2 infection. TCRdb recomputed calls from the 5' RACE reads with MiXCR, one row per CDR3 protein. This sample has more than 45,000 distinct CDR3 sequences, with around 11% found just once. Sequenced material: whole blood. These receptors were obtained from an adult who was a healthcare worker with PCR-confirmed SARS-CoV-2 infection or an uninfected control (not recorded which).

This clonotype was seen a few times. The V and J genes are TRBV29-1 and TRBJ2-3; tentatively, D is TRBD2 (6 bases). Germline assignment: CDR1 SQVTM and CDR2 ANQGSEA. CDR3 length: 13 residues. Between the trimmed V and J ends, which lost 3 bases and 4 bases, there was a span of 11 bases. The CDR3 DNA is TGCAGCGTTGAGGGCGGGAAACCAGATACGCAGTATTTT. Protein product: CSVEGGKPDTQYF.

The V call is TRBV7-2, the J call TRBJ1-6, with D possibly being TRBD1 (5 bases). The CDR3 sequence is 13 residues long. V was shortened by 1 base and J by 10 bases, with 8 bases between the two germline ends. Germline loops: CDR1 SGHTA, CDR2 FQGNSA. In DNA, the CDR3 is TGTGCCAGCAGCTTAGGGGGGGAGTCACCCCTCCACTTT. It is translated as CASSLGGESPLHF.